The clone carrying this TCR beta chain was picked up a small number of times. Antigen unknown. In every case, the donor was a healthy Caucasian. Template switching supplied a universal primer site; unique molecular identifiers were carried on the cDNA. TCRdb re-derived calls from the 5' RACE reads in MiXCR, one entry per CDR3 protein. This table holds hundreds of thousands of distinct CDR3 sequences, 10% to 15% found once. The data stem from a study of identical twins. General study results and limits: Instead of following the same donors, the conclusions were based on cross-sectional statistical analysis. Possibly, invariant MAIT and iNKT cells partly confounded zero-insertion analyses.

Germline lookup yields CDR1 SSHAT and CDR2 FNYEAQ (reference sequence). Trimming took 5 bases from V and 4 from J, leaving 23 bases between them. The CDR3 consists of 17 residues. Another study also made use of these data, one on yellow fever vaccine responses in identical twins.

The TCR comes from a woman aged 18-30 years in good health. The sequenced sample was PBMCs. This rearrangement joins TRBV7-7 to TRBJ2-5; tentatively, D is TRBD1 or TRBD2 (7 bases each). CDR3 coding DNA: TGTGCCAGCAGCCGAACTCACCATCAGGGGGGGGGAGAGACCCAGTACTTC. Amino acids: CASSRTHHQGGGETQYF.